Only a few counts were recorded for the clone carrying this T cell receptor (beta chain). The ends were cut back, 6 bases at V and 2 bases at J, with 19 bases in the middle. Germline CDR1 and CDR2: KGHSH and LQKENI. The CDR3 has 16 amino acids. The entry originates in a study of cytomegalovirus exposure and HLA in healthy donors. Clones were read by immunoSEQ multiplex PCR, and TCRdb kept only the in-frame ones, dropping some. Here the sample spans about 64,000 clones, 90% to 95% being singletons. The chain recombines TRBV18 with TRBJ1-1; TRBD1 might be the D (5 bases). The source material was PBMCs. The sequence was obtained from a woman in her late teens or twenties in good health and CMV-seronegative. The DNA for the CDR3 is TGTGCCAGCTCCTACAGGACATTAGAGGCCAACACTGAAGCTTTCTTT. Residues: CASSYRTLEANTEAFF.